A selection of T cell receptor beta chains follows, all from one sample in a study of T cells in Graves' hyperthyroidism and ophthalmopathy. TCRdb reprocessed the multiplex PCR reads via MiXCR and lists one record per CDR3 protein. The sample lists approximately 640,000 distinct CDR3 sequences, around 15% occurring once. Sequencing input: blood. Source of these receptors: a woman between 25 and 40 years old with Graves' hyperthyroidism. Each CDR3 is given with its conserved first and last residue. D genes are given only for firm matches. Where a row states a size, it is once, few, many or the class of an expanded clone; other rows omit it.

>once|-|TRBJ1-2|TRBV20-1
CSAGSQENYGYTF
TGCAGTGCCGGAAGCCAAGAGAACTATGGCTACACCTTC
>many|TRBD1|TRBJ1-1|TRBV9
CASTGQGAFDGTEAFF
TGTGCCAGCACTGGACAGGGGGCTTTTGATGGCACTGAAGCTTTCTTT
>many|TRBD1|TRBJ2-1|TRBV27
CASSQGQGIWEQFF
TGTGCCAGCAGCCAGGGACAGGGTATCTGGGAGCAGTTCTTC
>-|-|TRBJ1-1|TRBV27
CASSLSGAPNTEAFF
TGTGCCAGCAGTTTATCCGGGGCGCCGAACACTGAAGCTTTCTTT
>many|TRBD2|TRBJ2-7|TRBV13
CASSLVLAGGEQYF
TGTGCCAGCAGCTTAGTCCTAGCGGGAGGGGAGCAGTACTTC
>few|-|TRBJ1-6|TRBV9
CASSETAGGSPLHF
TGTGCCAGCAGCGAGACAGCTGGGGGTTCACCCCTCCACTTT
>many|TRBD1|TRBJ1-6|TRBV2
CASSDPTGAGNSPLHF
TGTGCCAGCAGTGACCCGACAGGGGCGGGAAATTCACCCCTCCACTTT
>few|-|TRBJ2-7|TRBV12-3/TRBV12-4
CASSFDPANEQYF
TGTGCCAGCAGTTTCGATCCAGCCAACGAGCAGTACTTC
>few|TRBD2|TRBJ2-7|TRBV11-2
CASRALAGGREQYF
TGTGCCAGCAGGGCACTAGCGGGAGGGCGCGAGCAGTACTTC
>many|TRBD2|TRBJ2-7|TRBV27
CASSFVGGYYEQYF
TGTGCCAGCAGTTTTGTGGGAGGGTACTACGAGCAGTACTTC
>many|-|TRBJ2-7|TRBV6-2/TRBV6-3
CASNKGLPGNYEQYF
TGTGCCAGCAATAAGGGACTCCCTGGGAACTACGAGCAGTACTTC
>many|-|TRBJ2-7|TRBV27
CASSLSQGLTYEQYF
TGTGCCAGCAGTTTATCGCAGGGTCTAACCTACGAGCAGTACTTC
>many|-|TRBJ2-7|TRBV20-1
CSARGISITYEQYF
TGCAGTGCTAGGGGTATCAGTATCACCTACGAGCAGTACTTC
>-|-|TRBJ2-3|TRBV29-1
CSVRSGPGTDTQYF
TGCAGCGTCCGTTCAGGGCCGGGCACAGATACGCAGTATTTT
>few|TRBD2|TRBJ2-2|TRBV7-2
CASSWASGLQAGGAGELFF
TGTGCCAGCAGTTGGGCTAGCGGACTCCAAGCGGGAGGAGCCGGGGAGCTGTTTTTT
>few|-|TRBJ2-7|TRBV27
CASNLGLAYEQYF
TGTGCCAGCAATTTAGGGCTAGCCTACGAGCAGTACTTC
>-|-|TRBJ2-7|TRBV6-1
CASINSGGGYEQYF
TGTGCCAGCATCAATAGCGGAGGAGGCTACGAGCAGTACTTC
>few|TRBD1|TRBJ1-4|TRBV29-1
CSAVTGMNEKLFF
TGCAGCGCTGTGACAGGGATGAATGAAAAACTGTTTTTT
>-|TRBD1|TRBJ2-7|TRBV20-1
CSARDPIGGSTYEQYF
TGCAGTGCTAGAGATCCAATAGGGGGCTCAACCTACGAGCAGTACTTC
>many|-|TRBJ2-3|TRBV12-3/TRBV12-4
CASSPHTDTQYF
TGTGCCAGCAGTCCCCACACAGATACGCAGTATTTT
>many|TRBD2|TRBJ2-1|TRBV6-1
CASGPRVASGRSVNEQFF
TGTGCCAGCGGACCGCGTGTGGCTAGCGGGAGGTCGGTCAATGAGCAGTTCTTC
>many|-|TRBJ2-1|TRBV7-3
CASSLNSGPEQFF
TGTGCCAGCAGCTTAAACTCCGGACCTGAGCAGTTCTTC
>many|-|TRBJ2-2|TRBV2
CASNRQAGNGELFF
TGTGCCAGCAACCGACAGGCGGGCAACGGGGAGCTGTTTTTT
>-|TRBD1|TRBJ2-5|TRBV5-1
CASSQGASQETQYF
TGCGCCAGCAGCCAGGGGGCTTCTCAAGAGACCCAGTACTTC